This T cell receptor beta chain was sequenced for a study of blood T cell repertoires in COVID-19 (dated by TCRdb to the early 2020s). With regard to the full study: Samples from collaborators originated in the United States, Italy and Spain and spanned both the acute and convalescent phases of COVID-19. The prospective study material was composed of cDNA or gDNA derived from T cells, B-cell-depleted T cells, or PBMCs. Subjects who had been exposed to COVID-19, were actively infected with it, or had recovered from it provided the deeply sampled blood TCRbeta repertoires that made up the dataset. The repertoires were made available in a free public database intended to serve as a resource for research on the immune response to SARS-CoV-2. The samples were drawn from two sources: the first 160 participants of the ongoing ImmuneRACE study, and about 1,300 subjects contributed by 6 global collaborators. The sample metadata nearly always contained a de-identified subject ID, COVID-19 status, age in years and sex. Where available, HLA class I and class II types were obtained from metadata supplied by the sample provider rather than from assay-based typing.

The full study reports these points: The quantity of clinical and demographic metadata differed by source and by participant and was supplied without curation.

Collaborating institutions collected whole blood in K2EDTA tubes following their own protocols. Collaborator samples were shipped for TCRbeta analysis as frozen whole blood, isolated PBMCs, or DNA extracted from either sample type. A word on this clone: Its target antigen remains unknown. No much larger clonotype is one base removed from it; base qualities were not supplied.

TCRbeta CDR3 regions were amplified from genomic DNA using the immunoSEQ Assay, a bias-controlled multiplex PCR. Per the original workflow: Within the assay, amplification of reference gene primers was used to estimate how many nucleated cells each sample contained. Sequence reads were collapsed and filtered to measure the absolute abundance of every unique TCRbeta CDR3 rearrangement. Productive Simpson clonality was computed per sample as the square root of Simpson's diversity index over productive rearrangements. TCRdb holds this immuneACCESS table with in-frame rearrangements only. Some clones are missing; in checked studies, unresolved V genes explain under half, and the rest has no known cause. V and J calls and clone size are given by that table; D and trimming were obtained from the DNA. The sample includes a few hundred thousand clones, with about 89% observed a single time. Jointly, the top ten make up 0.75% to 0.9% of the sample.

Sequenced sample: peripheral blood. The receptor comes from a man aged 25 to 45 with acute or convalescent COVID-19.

Read as DNA, the sequence is TGTGCCAGCAGCCGACAGGGCCTTGGGGAGACCCAGTACTTC. This encodes CASSRQGLGETQYF. This chain joins TRBV11-2 to TRBJ2-5, with 7 central nucleotides matching TRBD1. V has 5 bases trimmed and J has 5 bases trimmed; junction bases matching no gene number 8. Taken from cysteine to phenylalanine, the CDR3 has 14 residues. Of the read, only the CDR3 DNA is kept; its 42 bases are in frame from base 1. The germline V gene encodes CDR1 SGHAT and CDR2 FQNNGV. Supplemented by the reference TRBV11-2 and TRBJ2-5 proteins around the CDR3, the complete variable domain is EAGVAQSPRYKIIEKRQSVAFWCNPISGHATLYWYQQILGQGPKLLIQFQNNGVVDDSQLPKDRFSAERLKGVDSTLKIQPAKLEDSAVYLCASSRQGLGETQYFGPGTRLLVL.